This T cell receptor beta chain was sequenced during a study of T cells after yellow fever vaccination. Study-level points and caveats: Overlap between CD4 and CD8 compartments was detected for a small share of clonotypes.

Germline values: CDR1 SEHNR, CDR2 FQNEAQ (reference sequence). This CDR3 is 19 amino acids long. J gave up 0 bases and V 5 bases, and 14 bases lay outside the gene matches. Template switching by 5'RACE produced TCR cDNA, adding a universal primer site and UMIs. TCRdb re-derived calls from the 5' RACE reads in MiXCR, one entry per CDR3 protein. The sample records 95,000 to 100,000 distinct CDR3 sequences, 4.5% to 6% being singletons. In its sample, this clonotype was seen many times. What it recognizes is unknown. The receptor's source is a man between 18 and 29 years old who received the YFV17D yellow fever vaccine. The chain uses TRBV7-9 and TRBJ2-7; 12 bases line up with TRBD2. The input for sequencing was CD8+ T cells sorted from PBMCs, taken 10 days after the yellow fever booster vaccination. The CDR3 reads CASSASPPGLAGFSYEQYF. CDR3 in DNA: TGTGCCAGCAGCGCAAGCCCCCCGGGACTAGCGGGCTTCTCCTACGAGCAGTACTTC.